This T cell receptor (beta chain) is from a study of post-analysis software for immune sequencing data. Overall study: The disease courses spanned relapsing-remitting, secondary progressive and progressive-relapsing forms of multiple sclerosis. Study results and caveats: People with multiple sclerosis had a significantly lower normalized Chao1 diversity than controls did. Elevated frequency relative to controls characterized 4 or 5 TRBV segments in patients, TRBV5-6, TRBV5-1 and TRBV20-1 among them.

Comments on this clonotype: Its antigen is unknown.

Libraries were made from TCR beta cDNA, and they carried unique molecular identifiers. From the PCR reads, TCRdb called clonotypes with MiXCR, one entry per CDR3 protein. The top ten clones hold approximately 6% of a sample with around 500,000 distinct CDR3 sequences, 34% of them seen once. The J segment lost 8 bases and the V segment lost 4 bases, leaving 8 bases of the junction unmatched. CDR3 length: 14 amino acids. The germline gives CDR1 MNHEY, CDR2 SVGAGI. The clonotype was recovered from a girl aged 2 to 17 with multiple sclerosis. The source material was blood. This chain uses TRBV6-5 with TRBJ1-2, with TRBD1 matching over 9 bases. CDR3 nucleotides: TGTGCCAGCAGTTTCTCCGGACAGGGGAACGGCTACACCTTC. Protein product: CASSFSGQGNGYTF.